This TCR beta chain was retrieved from a study of vaccination and CD4 T cells after COVID-19. A note on this clonotype: What it binds is not known.

With the Oncomine TCR Beta short-read assay, DNA from cultured CD4+ T cells was sequenced. TCRdb ran MiXCR on the PCR reads and lists one entry per CDR3 protein. Here the sample spans roughly 15,000 distinct CDR3 sequences, 45% to 70% being singletons. The CDR3 loop spans 14 amino acids. Trimming cost V 4 bases and J 4 bases, with 14 bases left between them. Germline V lookup: CDR1 MNHNS, CDR2 SASEGT. This sample's treatment: roughly 10-day PBMC culture with coronavirus spike peptide pools or control peptides (ViraFEST assay). The sample was CD4+ T cells from blood, cultured in vitro. This chain joins TRBV6-1 and TRBJ2-7, with D perhaps matching TRBD1 (6 bases). The TCR comes from a human donor who had recovered from COVID-19. The CDR3 spells CASSVQGTVYEQYF. The DNA for the CDR3 is TGTGCCAGCAGTGTACAGGGTACGGTATACGAGCAGTACTTC.